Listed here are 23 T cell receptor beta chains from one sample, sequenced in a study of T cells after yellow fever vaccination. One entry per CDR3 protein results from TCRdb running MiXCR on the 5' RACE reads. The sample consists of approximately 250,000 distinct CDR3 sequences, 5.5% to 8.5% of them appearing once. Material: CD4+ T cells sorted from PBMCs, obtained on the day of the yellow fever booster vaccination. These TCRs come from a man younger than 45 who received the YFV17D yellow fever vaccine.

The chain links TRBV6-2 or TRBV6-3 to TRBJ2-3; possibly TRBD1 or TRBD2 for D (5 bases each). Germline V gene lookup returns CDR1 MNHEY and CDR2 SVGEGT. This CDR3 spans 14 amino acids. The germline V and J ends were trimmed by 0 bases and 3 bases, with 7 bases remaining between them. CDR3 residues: CASSYSGRTDTQYF. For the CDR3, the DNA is TGTGCCAGCAGTTACTCGGGACGGACAGATACGCAGTATTTT.

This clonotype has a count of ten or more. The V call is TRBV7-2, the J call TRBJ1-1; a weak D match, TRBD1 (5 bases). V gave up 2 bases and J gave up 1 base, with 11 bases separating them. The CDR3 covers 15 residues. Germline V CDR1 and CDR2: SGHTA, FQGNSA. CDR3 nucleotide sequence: TGTGCCAGCAGCTTACTGGGACTCAGGAACACTGAAGCTTTCTTT. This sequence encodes CASSLLGLRNTEAFF.

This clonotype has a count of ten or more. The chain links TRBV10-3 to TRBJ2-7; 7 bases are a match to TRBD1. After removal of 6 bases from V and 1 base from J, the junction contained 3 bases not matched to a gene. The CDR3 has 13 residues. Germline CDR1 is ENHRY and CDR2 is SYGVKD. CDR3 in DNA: TGTGCCATCAGGGGACAGCAGTCCTACGAGCAGTACTTC. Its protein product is CAIRGQQSYEQYF.

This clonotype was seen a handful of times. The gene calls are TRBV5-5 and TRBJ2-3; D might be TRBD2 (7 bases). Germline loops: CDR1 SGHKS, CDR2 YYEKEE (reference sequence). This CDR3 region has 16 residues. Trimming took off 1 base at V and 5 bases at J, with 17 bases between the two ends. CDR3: CASSLWGGANIDTQYF. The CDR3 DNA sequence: TGTGCCAGCAGCTTGTGGGGGGGGGCCAACATAGATACGCAGTATTTT.

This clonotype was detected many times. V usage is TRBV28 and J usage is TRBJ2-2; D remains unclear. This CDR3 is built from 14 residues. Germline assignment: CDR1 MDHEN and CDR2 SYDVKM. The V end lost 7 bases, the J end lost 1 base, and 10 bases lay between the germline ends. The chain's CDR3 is CASIRGENTGELFF. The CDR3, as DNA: TGTGCCAGCATTCGAGGCGAGAACACCGGGGAGCTGTTTTTT.

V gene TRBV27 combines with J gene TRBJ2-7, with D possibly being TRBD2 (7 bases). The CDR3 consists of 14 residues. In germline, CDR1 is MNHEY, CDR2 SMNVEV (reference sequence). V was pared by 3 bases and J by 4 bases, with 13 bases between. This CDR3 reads CASSLAGRGYEQYF. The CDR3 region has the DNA TGTGCCAGCAGTTTGGCGGGGAGGGGGTACGAGCAGTACTTC.

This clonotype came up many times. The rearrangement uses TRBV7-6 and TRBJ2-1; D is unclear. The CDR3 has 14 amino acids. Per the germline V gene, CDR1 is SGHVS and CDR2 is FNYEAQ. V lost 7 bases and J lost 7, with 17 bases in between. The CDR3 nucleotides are TGTGCCAGCATCCCTGACTCCCGTTCGAATGAGCAGTTCTTC. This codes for CASIPDSRSNEQFF.

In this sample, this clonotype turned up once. The CDR3, as DNA: TGCGCCAGCAGCCAAGGGGAGGCCGGAGATACGCAGTATTTT. Encoded protein: CASSQGEAGDTQYF. V is TRBV4-3 and J is TRBJ2-3, with a possible D match to TRBD2 (6 bases). Trimming cost V 1 base and J 5 bases, with 10 bases left between them. The CDR3 is 14 residues long. Germline V gene sequence: CDR1 LGHNA, CDR2 YSLEER.

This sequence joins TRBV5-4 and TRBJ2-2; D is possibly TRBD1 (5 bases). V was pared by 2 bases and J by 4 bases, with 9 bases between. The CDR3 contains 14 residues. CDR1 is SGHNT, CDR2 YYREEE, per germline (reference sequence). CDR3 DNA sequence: TGTGCCAGCAGCTTCCAGACAGCCACCGGGGAGCTGTTTTTT. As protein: CASSFQTATGELFF. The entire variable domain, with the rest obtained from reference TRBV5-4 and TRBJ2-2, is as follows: ETGVTQSPTHLIKTRGQQVTLRCSSQSGHNTVSWYQQALGQGPQFIFQYYREEENGRGNFPPRFSGLQFPNYSSELNVNALELDDSALYLCASSFQTATGELFFGEGSRLTVL.

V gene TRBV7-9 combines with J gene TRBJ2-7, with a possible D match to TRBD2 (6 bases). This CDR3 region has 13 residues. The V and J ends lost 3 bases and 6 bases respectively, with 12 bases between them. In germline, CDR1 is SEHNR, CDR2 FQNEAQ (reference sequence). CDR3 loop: CASSFSGLGEQYF. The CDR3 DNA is TGTGCCAGCAGCTTCAGCGGGTTGGGCGAGCAGTACTTC.

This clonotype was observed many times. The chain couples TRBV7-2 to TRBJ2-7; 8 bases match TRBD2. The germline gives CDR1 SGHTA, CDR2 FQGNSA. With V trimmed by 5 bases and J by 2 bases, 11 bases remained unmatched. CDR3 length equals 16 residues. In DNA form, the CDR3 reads TGTGCCAGCAGCGTTCGACTAGCGCGACCTCCCTACGAGCAGTACTTC. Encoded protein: CASSVRLARPPYEQYF.

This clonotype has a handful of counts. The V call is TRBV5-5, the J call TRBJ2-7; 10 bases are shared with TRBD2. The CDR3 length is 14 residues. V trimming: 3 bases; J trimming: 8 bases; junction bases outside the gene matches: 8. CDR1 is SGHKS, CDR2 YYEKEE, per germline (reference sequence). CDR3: CASSYTSGEFKQYF. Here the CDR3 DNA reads TGTGCCAGCAGCTACACTAGCGGGGAGTTCAAGCAGTACTTC.

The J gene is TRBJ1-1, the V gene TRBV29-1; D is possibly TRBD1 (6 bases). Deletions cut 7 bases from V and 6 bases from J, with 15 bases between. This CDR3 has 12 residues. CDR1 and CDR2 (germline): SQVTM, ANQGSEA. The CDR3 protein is CSAHVGAAEAFF. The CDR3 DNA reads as TGCAGCGCCCACGTGGGGGCTGCTGAAGCTTTCTTT.

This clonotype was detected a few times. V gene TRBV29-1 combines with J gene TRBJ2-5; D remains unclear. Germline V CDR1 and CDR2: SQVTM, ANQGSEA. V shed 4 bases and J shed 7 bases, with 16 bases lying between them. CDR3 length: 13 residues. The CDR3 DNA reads TGCAGCGTTGGGCATTTGGACGTGGGGACCCAGTACTTC. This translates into CSVGHLDVGTQYF.

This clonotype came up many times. CDR3 amino acids: CASSLAQGNTGELFF. For the CDR3, the DNA is TGCGCCAGCAGCTTGGCGCAGGGGAACACCGGGGAGCTGTTTTTT. This chain uses TRBV5-1 with TRBJ2-2; tentatively, D is TRBD1 (5 bases). V gave up 0 bases and J gave up 1 base, with 7 bases separating them. This CDR3 contains 15 residues. CDR1 is SGHRS, CDR2 YFSETQ, per germline.

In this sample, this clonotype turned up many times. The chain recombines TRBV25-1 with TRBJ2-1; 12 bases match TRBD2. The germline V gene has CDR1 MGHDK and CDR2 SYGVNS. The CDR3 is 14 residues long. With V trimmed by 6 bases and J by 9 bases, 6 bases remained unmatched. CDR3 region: CASRLAGGVTEQFF. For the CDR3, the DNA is TGTGCCAGCAGGCTAGCGGGAGGGGTAACTGAGCAGTTCTTC.

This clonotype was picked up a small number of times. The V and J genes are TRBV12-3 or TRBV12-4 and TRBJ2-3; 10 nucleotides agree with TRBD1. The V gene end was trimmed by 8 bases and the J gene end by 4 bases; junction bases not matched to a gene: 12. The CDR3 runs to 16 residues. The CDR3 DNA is TGTGCCAGCGTAGGAGAGCCGACAGGGGGCGCAGATACGCAGTATTTT. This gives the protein CASVGEPTGGADTQYF.

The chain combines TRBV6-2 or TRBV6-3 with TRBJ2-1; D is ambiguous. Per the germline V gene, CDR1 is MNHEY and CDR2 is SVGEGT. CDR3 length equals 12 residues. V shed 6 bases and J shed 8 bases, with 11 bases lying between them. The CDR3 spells CASSSPRYEQFF. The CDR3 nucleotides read TGTGCCAGCAGCTCCCCCCGTTATGAGCAGTTCTTC.

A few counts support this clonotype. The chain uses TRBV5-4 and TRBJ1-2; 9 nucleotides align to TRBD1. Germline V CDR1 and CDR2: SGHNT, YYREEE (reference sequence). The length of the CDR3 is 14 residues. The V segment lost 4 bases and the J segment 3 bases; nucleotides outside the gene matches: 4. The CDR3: CASSRDRVDYGYTF. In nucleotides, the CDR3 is TGTGCCAGCAGCCGGGACAGGGTCGACTATGGCTACACCTTC.

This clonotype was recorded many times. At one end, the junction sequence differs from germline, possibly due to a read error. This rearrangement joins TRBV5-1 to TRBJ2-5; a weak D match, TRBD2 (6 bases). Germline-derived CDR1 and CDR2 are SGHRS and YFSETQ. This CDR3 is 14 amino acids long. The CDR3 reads CASSSRGDQETQYF. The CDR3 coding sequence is TGTGCCAGCAGTAGCCGCGGGGACCAAGAGACCCAGTACTTC.

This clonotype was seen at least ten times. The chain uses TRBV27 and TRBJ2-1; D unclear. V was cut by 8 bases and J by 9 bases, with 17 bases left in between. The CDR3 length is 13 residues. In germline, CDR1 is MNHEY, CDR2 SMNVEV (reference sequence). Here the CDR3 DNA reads TGTGCCAGCCGCCCCCCACTTAGGTCTGAGCAGTTCTTC. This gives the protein CASRPPLRSEQFF.

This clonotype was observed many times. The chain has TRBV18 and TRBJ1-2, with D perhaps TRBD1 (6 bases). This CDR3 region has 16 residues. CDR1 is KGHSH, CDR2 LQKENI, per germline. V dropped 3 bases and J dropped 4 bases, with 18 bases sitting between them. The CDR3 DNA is TGTGCCAGCTCACCCCCCGCAGGGGATAGGGGCTATGGCTACACCTTC. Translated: CASSPPAGDRGYGYTF. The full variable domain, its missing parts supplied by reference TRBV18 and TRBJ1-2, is NAGVMQNPRHLVRRRGQEARLRCSPMKGHSHVYWYRQLPEEGLKFMVYLQKENIIDESGMPKERFSAEFPKEGPSILRIQQVVRGDSAAYFCASSPPAGDRGYGYTFGSGTRLTVV.

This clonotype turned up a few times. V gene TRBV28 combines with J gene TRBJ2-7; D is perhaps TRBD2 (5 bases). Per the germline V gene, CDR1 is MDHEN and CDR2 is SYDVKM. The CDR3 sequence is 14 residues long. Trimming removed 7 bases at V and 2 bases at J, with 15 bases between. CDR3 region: CASTPFTGTYEQYF. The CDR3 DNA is TGTGCCAGCACCCCTTTTACGGGGACCTACGAGCAGTACTTC.